These 18 T cell receptor beta chains originate from one sample sequenced in a study of shared clonotypes between healthy human individuals (dated by TCRdb to about 2020). The method behind the library was the immunoSEQ multiplex PCR assay. This immuneACCESS table, as held by TCRdb, lists in-frame sequences with V and J called but not all clones. Of the missing ones, under half trace to an unresolved V gene in checked studies; the others have no known cause. The sample includes 850,000 to 1,100,000 clones, with roughly 80% observed a single time. The top ten hold 0.7% to 0.95% of the sample. Source material: memory CD4+ T cells from PBMCs. The label giving this sample's cell subset or site can be read as: CD45RA-negative fraction. Receptors were obtained from a man younger than 35 in good health. Some clones in this sample may be carry-over from other donors' samples.

This chain joins TRBV29-1 and TRBJ1-1, with a tentative D call TRBD1 (5 bases). Trimming removed 7 bases from V and 1 base from J, with 10 bases in between. Germline values: CDR1 SQVTM, CDR2 ANQGSEA. CDR3 size: 12 residues. The CDR3 is CSGMGPNTEAFF. As DNA, the CDR3 is TGCAGCGGAATGGGACCGAACACTGAAGCTTTCTTT.

The chain has TRBV28 and TRBJ2-3; no clear D gene. Germline CDR1 MDHEN, CDR2 SYDVKM. V lost 0 bases and J 8 bases, leaving 6 bases between the germline ends. The CDR3 loop spans 12 amino acids. For the CDR3, the DNA is TGTGCCAGCAGTTTATGGCCCGGTACGCAGTATTTT. It specifies CASSLWPGTQYF.

About this clone: A clone one base away is much larger, so this may be a read error. The rearrangement joins TRBV29-1 to TRBJ1-4; 8 positions match TRBD1. Germline CDR1 is SQVTM and CDR2 is ANQGSEA. V trimming: 6 bases; J trimming: 6 bases; junction bases outside the gene matches: 9. CDR3 size: 14 residues. The CDR3, as DNA: TGCAGCGTGAACCTGGGACAGGTGGATGAAAAACTGTTTTTT. Translation gives CSVNLGQVDEKLFF.

This chain links TRBV11-2 with TRBJ1-3; D gene uncertain. Germline V lookup: CDR1 SGHAT, CDR2 FQNNGV. Trimming took 1 base from V and 0 from J, leaving 7 bases between them. This CDR3 is 15 amino acids long. The CDR3 region is CASSLAAVSGNTIYF. As DNA, the CDR3 is TGTGCCAGCAGCTTAGCGGCGGTCTCTGGAAACACCATATATTTT.

The rearrangement uses TRBV2 and TRBJ2-7; TRBD2 matches 9 bases. The length of the CDR3 is 15 residues. After removal of 6 bases from V and 2 bases from J, the junction contained 8 bases not matched to a gene. Germline values: CDR1 SNHLY, CDR2 FYNNEI. CDR3 loop: CASRPRTSETYEQYF. In DNA, the CDR3 is TGTGCCAGCAGGCCTCGGACTAGCGAGACCTACGAGCAGTACTTC.

This chain uses TRBV11-2 with TRBJ1-5, with D possibly matching TRBD1 (5 bases). Trimming cost V 5 bases and J 4 bases, with 12 bases left between them. The CDR3 consists of 14 residues. CDR1 and CDR2 from the germline V gene are SGHAT and FQNNGV. CDR3 in DNA: TGTGCCAGCAGCCACCCTGGGGGTAATCAGCCCCAGCATTTT. This translates into CASSHPGGNQPQHF.

The rearrangement uses TRBV4-1 and TRBJ1-2; no definite D call. Trimming took off 6 bases at V and 2 bases at J, with 16 bases between the two ends. The CDR3 covers 15 residues. The germline gives CDR1 MGHRA, CDR2 YSYEKL. The chain's CDR3 is CASRRDLIGNYGYTF. The CDR3 coding sequence is TGCGCCAGCAGGAGGGATTTGATAGGCAACTATGGCTACACCTTC.

The rearrangement links TRBV28 to TRBJ1-2; D may be TRBD1 (5 bases). Germline V gene data show CDR1 as MDHEN and CDR2 as SYDVKM. V was shortened by 4 bases and J by 8 bases, with 14 bases between the two germline ends. This CDR3 is built from 13 residues. CDR3 amino acids: CASSYPGARGYTF. The CDR3 DNA sequence: TGTGCCAGCAGTTACCCCGGGGCGCGGGGCTACACCTTC.

This chain uses TRBV7-2 with TRBJ1-2; tentative D call: TRBD1 (5 bases). Germline loops: CDR1 SGHTA, CDR2 FQGNSA. The CDR3 is made up of 13 amino acids. V gave up 5 bases and J gave up 4 bases, with 11 bases separating them. The CDR3 spells CASSPSQGYGYTF. The CDR3 DNA reads as TGTGCCAGCAGCCCCTCCCAGGGCTATGGCTACACCTTC.

The chain employs TRBV10-3 and TRBJ2-6; D not certain. This CDR3 region has 15 residues. Germline-derived CDR1 and CDR2 are ENHRY and SYGVKD. With 3 bases removed from V and 4 bases from J, the gap between germline ends came to 10 bases. CDR3 DNA sequence: TGTGCCATCAGTGAATCGCTCTCCGGGGCCAACGTCCTGACTTTC. Its protein product is CAISESLSGANVLTF.

This clone has a handful of counts. The V gene is TRBV11-3, the J gene TRBJ2-2; TRBD2 might be the D (6 bases). Germline values: CDR1 SGHNT, CDR2 YENEEA. V shed 4 bases and J shed 6 bases, with 21 bases lying between them. The length of the CDR3 is 17 residues. CDR3 coding DNA: TGTGCCAGCAGCTCCCCTAGCGACAGCCCCGTAGCCGGGGAGCTGTTTTTT. It yields the protein CASSSPSDSPVAGELFF.

The chain employs TRBV2 and TRBJ2-3, with D unresolved. Germline V gives CDR1 SNHLY, CDR2 FYNNEI. The CDR3 is 16 residues long. The V end was cut by 5 bases, the J end by 0 bases, with 15 bases between. CDR3 region: CASSQWGIISTDTQYF. The CDR3 DNA follows: TGTGCCAGCAGTCAATGGGGTATTATAAGCACAGATACGCAGTATTTT. The entire variable domain, with the rest obtained from reference TRBV2 and TRBJ2-3, is as follows: EPEVTQTPSHQVTQMGQEVILRCVPISNHLYFYWYRQILGQKVEFLVSFYNNEISEKSEIFDDQFSVERPDGSNFTLKIRSTKLEDSAMYFCASSQWGIISTDTQYFGPGTRLTVL.

V and J are TRBV7-9 and TRBJ1-2; 7 bases are shared with TRBD1. This CDR3 has 14 residues. J lost 7 bases, V lost 5 bases, and 10 bases had no gene match. CDR1 SEHNR and CDR2 FQNEAQ come from the germline V gene (reference sequence). The CDR3 reads CASSPTTGTGGYTF. The DNA of the CDR3 is TGTGCCAGCAGCCCAACGACAGGGACGGGTGGCTACACCTTC. Together with reference TRBV7-9 and TRBJ1-2, the CDR3 gives the full variable domain: DTGVSQNPRHKITKRGQNVTFRCDPISEHNRLYWYRQTLGQGPEFLTYFQNEAQLEKSRLLSDRFSAERPKGSFSTLEIQRTEQGDSAMYLCASSPTTGTGGYTFGSGTRLTVV.

This clone was found a few times. The V call is TRBV9, the J call TRBJ2-2; maybe TRBD2 (5 bases). The length of the CDR3 is 15 residues. Germline lookup yields CDR1 SGDLS and CDR2 YYNGEE. Trimming cost V 0 bases and J 8 bases, with 14 bases left between them. CDR3 DNA: TGTGCCAGCAGCGTAGCGGGATTACCGTGGGGGGAGCTGTTTTTT. Translating gives CASSVAGLPWGELFF.

V is TRBV5-4 and J is TRBJ2-1; 10 positions agree with TRBD2. Trimming cost V 0 bases and J 9 bases; bases outside gene matches: 6. There are 15 residues in the CDR3. The germline V gene encodes CDR1 SGHNT and CDR2 YYREEE (reference sequence). CDR3 residues: CASSLGSGRASEQFF. For the CDR3, the DNA is TGTGCCAGCAGCTTGGGGAGCGGGAGGGCCAGTGAGCAGTTCTTC.

This clone was observed a handful of times. The genes are TRBV28 and TRBJ1-1; D might be TRBD1 (6 bases). The CDR3 loop spans 15 amino acids. Germline assignment: CDR1 MDHEN and CDR2 SYDVKM. Trimming pared 2 bases from V and 1 base from J, leaving 11 bases between. Here the CDR3 DNA reads TGTGCCAGCAGTTTACTCGGGACAACGAACACTGAAGCTTTCTTT. Amino acid sequence: CASSLLGTTNTEAFF.

This chain links TRBV15 with TRBJ2-7; no definite D call. The germline V and J ends were trimmed by 3 bases and 0 bases, with 6 bases remaining between them. CDR3 length equals 13 residues. Germline CDR1 is LNHNV and CDR2 is YYDKDF (reference sequence). Written as DNA, the CDR3 is TGTGCCACCAGCAGGGACCACTCCTACGAGCAGTACTTC. Its translation: CATSRDHSYEQYF.

On this clone: The same CDR3 arises from other DNA sequences in this sample as well. V usage is TRBV9 and J usage is TRBJ2-1; TRBD2 matches at 15 bases. The germline gives CDR1 SGDLS, CDR2 YYNGEE. The CDR3 consists of 15 residues. With 1 base clipped from V and 9 bases from J, the junction kept 2 bases outside the gene matches. The CDR3 nucleotides are TGTGCCAGCAGCGTACTGGGACTAGCGGGGGGTGAGCAGTTCTTC. It is translated as CASSVLGLAGGEQFF. Filled out from reference TRBV9 and TRBJ2-1, the complete variable domain reads DSGVTQTPKHLITATGQRVTLRCSPRSGDLSVYWYQQSLDQGLQFLIQYYNGEERAKGNILERFSAQQFPDLHSELNLSSLELGDSALYFCASSVLGLAGGEQFFGPGTRLTVL.